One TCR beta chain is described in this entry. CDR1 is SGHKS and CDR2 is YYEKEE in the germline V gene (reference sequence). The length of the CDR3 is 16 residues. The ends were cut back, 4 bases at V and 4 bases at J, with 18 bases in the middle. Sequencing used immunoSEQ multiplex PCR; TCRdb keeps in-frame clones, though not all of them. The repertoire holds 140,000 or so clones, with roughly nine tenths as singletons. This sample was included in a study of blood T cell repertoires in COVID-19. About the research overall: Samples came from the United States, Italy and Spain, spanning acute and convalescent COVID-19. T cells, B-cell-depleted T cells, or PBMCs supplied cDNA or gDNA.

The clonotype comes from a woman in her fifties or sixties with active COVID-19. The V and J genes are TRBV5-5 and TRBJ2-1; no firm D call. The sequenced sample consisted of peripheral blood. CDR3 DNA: TGTGCCAGCAGCCCCCATTTTCAGTACACATACAATGAGCAGTTCTTC. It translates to CASSPHFQYTYNEQFF.